The clone carrying this T cell receptor beta chain was recorded at least ten times. As yet, its antigen is unknown. Via MiXCR, TCRdb re-called the 5' RACE reads, giving one row per CDR3 protein. The sample holds about 800,000 distinct CDR3 sequences; 12% are singletons and the top ten take 0.45% to 0.6%. Germline V gene sequence: CDR1 LGHNA, CDR2 YSLEER. This CDR3 region has 17 residues. The V end lost 0 bases, the J end lost 5 bases, and 19 bases lay between the germline ends. This sample is part of a study of CD8 T cells in ankylosing spondylitis. Study results and limitations: Made up of about eight highly homologous variants, a TCR beta motif appeared characteristic of ankylosing spondylitis blood.

The TCR comes from a male donor with ankylosing spondylitis. V usage is TRBV4-3 and J usage is TRBJ1-1; D not resolved. The sample taken for sequencing was blood, either unsorted or a sorted T cell fraction (not recorded which). This chain's CDR3 is CASSQDLSGEEATEAFF. CDR3 bases: TGCGCCAGCAGCCAAGATCTTAGCGGGGAAGAAGCGACTGAAGCTTTCTTT.